The next 15 T cell receptor beta chains were all read from a single sample in a study of radiotherapy plus CTLA-4 blockade in lung cancer. This table comes from immunoSEQ multiplex PCR, and its TCRdb copy is limited to in-frame clones, with some not included. The sample contains about 110,000 clones, approximately 81% of which appear only once. This specimen consisted of peripheral blood, obtained from a patient treated with radiotherapy plus ipilimumab. The origin of the receptors is a human donor with non-small cell lung cancer that progressed on radiotherapy plus ipilimumab. Some clones in this sample may be carry-over from other donors' samples.

The rearrangement uses TRBV5-4 and TRBJ2-2; D might be TRBD1 or TRBD2, each matching 6 bases. V gave up 2 bases and J gave up 6 bases, with 17 bases separating them. CDR3 size: 16 residues. Per germline, CDR1 SGHNT and CDR2 YYREEE (reference sequence). CDR3 loop: CASSLSTGARSGELFF. In DNA, the CDR3 is TGTGCCAGCAGCTTAAGTACGGGGGCAAGATCCGGGGAGCTGTTTTTT.

By frequency in the sample, this clone is medium-sized. This sequence joins TRBV4-1 and TRBJ1-1, with D possibly matching TRBD1 (6 bases). The CDR3 length is 17 residues. V lost 4 bases, J lost 3 bases, and 21 bases lay in between. Germline V gene data show CDR1 as MGHRA and CDR2 as YSYEKL. The CDR3 sequence is CASSPQGRGGSDTEAFF. The CDR3 DNA is TGCGCCAGCAGCCCCCAAGGCAGAGGGGGTTCGGACACTGAAGCTTTCTTT.

This clone has only a few counts. This chain links TRBV9 with TRBJ2-7; D is perhaps TRBD1 (5 bases). The CDR3 covers 13 residues. Trimming left V 4 bases short and J 2 bases short, with 10 bases between. The germline CDR1 and CDR2 sequences are SGDLS and YYNGEE. The CDR3 protein is CASSKGAPYEQYF. The CDR3 coding sequence is TGTGCCAGCAGCAAAGGGGCCCCCTACGAGCAGTACTTC.

The CDR3 nucleotides read TGCGCCAGCAGTTACTCCTGGGGTCAGCCCCAGCATTTT. This translates into CASSYSWGQPQHF. The chain carries TRBV5-1 and TRBJ1-5; no reliable D call. The length of the CDR3 is 13 residues. Germline V CDR1 and CDR2: SGHRS, YFSETQ. V was cut by 5 bases and J by 6 bases, with 12 bases left in between. The full variable domain, rest sourced from reference TRBV5-1 and TRBJ1-5, is KAGVTQTPRYLIKTRGQQVTLSCSPISGHRSVSWYQQTPGQGLQFLFEYFSETQRNKGNFPGRFSGRQFSNSRSEMNVSTLELGDSALYLCASSYSWGQPQHFGDGTRLSIL.

The chain couples TRBV6-1 to TRBJ2-5; TRBD2 might be the D (6 bases). V lost 2 bases, J lost 5 bases, and 12 bases lay in between. This CDR3 has 14 residues. Germline CDR1 and CDR2: MNHNS and SASEGT. CDR3 bases: TGTGCCAGCAGTGAACTGGGGGGAGAGGAGACCCAGTACTTC. It translates to CASSELGGEETQYF.

This chain links TRBV7-2 with TRBJ1-1; tentative D call: TRBD1 (5 bases). The length of the CDR3 is 15 residues. V dropped 2 bases and J dropped 4 bases, with 14 bases sitting between them. CDR1 is SGHTA, CDR2 FQGNSA, per germline. The CDR3 protein is CASSLNWGAGTEAFF. CDR3 nucleotides: TGTGCCAGCAGCTTAAACTGGGGCGCGGGCACTGAAGCTTTCTTT.

The CDR3 nucleotides read TGTGCCAGCTCACCACAGGGGGGAGACAATCAGCCCCAGCATTTT. Its protein is CASSPQGGDNQPQHF. The J gene is TRBJ1-5, the V gene TRBV18; maybe TRBD1 (6 bases). This CDR3 is built from 15 residues. Per germline, CDR1 KGHSH and CDR2 LQKENI. Trimming pared 1 base from V and 3 bases from J, leaving 10 bases between.

The J gene is TRBJ2-4, the V gene TRBV29-1; 10 positions match TRBD2. The CDR3 sequence is 14 residues long. The germline CDR1 and CDR2 sequences are SQVTM and ANQGSEA. V lost 4 bases, J lost 6 bases, and 6 bases stayed unmatched. DNA for the CDR3: TGCAGCGTTGCTCAAGCGGGGGGGCTAAACATTCAGTACTTC. Its protein product is CSVAQAGGLNIQYF.

In regard to this clone: Other DNA sequences within the sample encode an identical CDR3. V and J are TRBV5-6 and TRBJ2-2, with 12 positions matching TRBD2. The V segment lost 2 bases and the J segment 4 bases; nucleotides outside the gene matches: 6. CDR3 length: 17 residues. In germline, CDR1 is SGHDT, CDR2 YYEEEE. CDR3 DNA sequence: TGTGCCAGCAGCTTTCCCCAACTAGCGGGAGGCACCGGGGAGCTGTTTTTT. Its translation: CASSFPQLAGGTGELFF.

This clone was counted only a few times. The chain carries TRBV5-4 and TRBJ1-1; TRBD1 aligns across 10 bases. The CDR3 totals 16 residues. Germline V gene sequence: CDR1 SGHNT, CDR2 YYREEE (reference sequence). Trimming removed 4 bases from V and 1 base from J; junction bases left unmatched: 7. In DNA form, the CDR3 reads TGTGCCAGCAGCCCGACAGGGGGCTCGGAGAACACTGAAGCTTTCTTT. The encoded protein is CASSPTGGSENTEAFF.

This clone has only one observation. The chain links TRBV4-3 to TRBJ2-7, with D unclear. The germline V gene encodes CDR1 LGHNA and CDR2 YSLEER. The CDR3 has 14 residues. With 2 bases removed from V and 0 bases from J, the gap between germline ends came to 8 bases. CDR3 DNA: TGCGCCAGCAGCCAACAACCAAGCTCCTACGAGCAGTACTTC. Translation gives CASSQQPSSYEQYF.

The chain recombines TRBV2 with TRBJ1-2; maybe TRBD1 (5 bases). CDR3 length: 14 amino acids. Looked up from germline, CDR1 is SNHLY and CDR2 is FYNNEI. Trimming left V 2 bases short and J 4 bases short, with 11 bases between. The CDR3 bases are TGTGCCAGCAGTGAAATAACGACAGTCTATGGCTACACCTTC. This sequence encodes CASSEITTVYGYTF.

This sequence joins TRBV5-1 and TRBJ2-3; D remains unclear. This CDR3 has 13 amino acids. The germline gives CDR1 SGHRS, CDR2 YFSETQ. V was shortened by 1 base and J by 2 bases, with 5 bases between the two germline ends. The CDR3 nucleotides read TGCGCCAGCAGCTTGCAGTACACAGATACGCAGTATTTT. It specifies CASSLQYTDTQYF.

This sequence joins TRBV6-4 and TRBJ1-1; TRBD1 aligns across 11 bases. The CDR3 sequence is 14 residues long. Germline V gene sequence: CDR1 MRHNA, CDR2 SNTAGT. V shed 4 bases and J 4 bases; nucleotides not matched to a gene: 2. CDR3 residues: CASSAGTGGTEAFF. The CDR3 DNA reads as TGTGCCAGCAGTGCCGGGACAGGGGGCACTGAAGCTTTCTTT.

The chain has TRBV6-5 and TRBJ1-1; no clear D. V lost 5 bases to trimming and J lost 0 bases, with 10 bases between them. The germline V gene encodes CDR1 MNHEY and CDR2 SVGAGI. The length of the CDR3 is 14 residues. The DNA of the CDR3 is TGTGCCAGCAGTAACTTGGGCATGAACACTGAAGCTTTCTTT. It is translated as CASSNLGMNTEAFF.